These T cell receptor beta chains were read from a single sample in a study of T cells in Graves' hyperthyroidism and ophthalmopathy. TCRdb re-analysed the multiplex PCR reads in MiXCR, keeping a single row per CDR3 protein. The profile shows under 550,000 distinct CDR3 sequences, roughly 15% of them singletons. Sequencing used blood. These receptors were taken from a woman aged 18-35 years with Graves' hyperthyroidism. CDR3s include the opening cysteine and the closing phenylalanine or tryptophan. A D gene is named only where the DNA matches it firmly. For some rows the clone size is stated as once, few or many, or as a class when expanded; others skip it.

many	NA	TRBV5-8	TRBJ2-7	CASSLKLAGEQYF	TGTGCCAGCAGCTTGAAACTAGCAGGCGAGCAGTACTTC
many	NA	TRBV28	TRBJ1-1	CASIPVLGRVTEAFF	TGTGCCAGCATTCCAGTCCTGGGGCGGGTCACTGAAGCTTTCTTT
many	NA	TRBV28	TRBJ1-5	CASSLAHQPQHF	TGTGCCAGCAGCCTCGCTCATCAGCCCCAGCATTTT
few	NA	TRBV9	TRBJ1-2	CASRSVMNYGYTF	TGTGCCAGCAGGAGTGTAATGAACTATGGCTACACCTTC
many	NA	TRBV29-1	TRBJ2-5	CSVDKSGALETQYF	TGCAGCGTTGACAAGTCGGGGGCTTTGGAGACCCAGTACTTC
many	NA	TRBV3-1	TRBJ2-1	CASSQVLGASNEQFF	TGTGCCAGCAGCCAAGTACTGGGTGCCAGCAATGAGCAGTTCTTC
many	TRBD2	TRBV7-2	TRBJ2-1	CASSLALGLADYNEQFF	TGTGCCAGCAGCTTAGCGCTCGGGCTAGCGGACTACAATGAGCAGTTCTTC
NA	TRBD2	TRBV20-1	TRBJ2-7	CSASVPSGTYEQYF	TGCAGTGCTTCGGTGCCTAGCGGAACCTACGAGCAGTACTTC
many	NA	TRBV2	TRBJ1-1	CASSETGRYTEAFF	TGTGCCAGCAGCGAGACAGGCAGATACACTGAAGCTTTCTTT
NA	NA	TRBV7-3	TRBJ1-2	CASSPNGGAVGGYTF	TGTGCCAGCAGCCCAAATGGGGGCGCAGTAGGTGGCTACACCTTC
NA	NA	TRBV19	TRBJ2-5	CASSISVEETQYF	TGTGCCAGTAGTATATCAGTTGAGGAGACCCAGTACTTC
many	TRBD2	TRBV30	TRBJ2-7	CAWTGTSGSWNYEQYF	TGTGCCTGGACTGGGACTAGCGGGAGCTGGAACTACGAGCAGTACTTC
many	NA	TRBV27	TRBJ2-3	CASSPNDPADTDTQYF	TGTGCCAGCAGTCCTAACGACCCAGCTGACACAGATACGCAGTATTTT
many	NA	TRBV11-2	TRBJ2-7	CASSSWSNEQYF	TGTGCCAGCAGCTCCTGGTCCAACGAGCAGTACTTC
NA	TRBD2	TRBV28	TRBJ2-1	CASSRTRGLAGKYNEQFF	TGTGCCAGCAGCCGGACGCGAGGACTAGCGGGGAAGTACAATGAGCAGTTCTTC
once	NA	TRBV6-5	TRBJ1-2	CASSYSGGTYGYTF	TGTGCCAGCAGTTACTCCGGGGGAACTTATGGCTACACCTTC
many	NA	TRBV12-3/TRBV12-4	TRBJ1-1	CASSPVGAGNTEAFF	TGTGCCAGCAGCCCTGTGGGGGCGGGGAACACTGAAGCTTTCTTT
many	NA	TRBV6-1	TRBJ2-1	CASSSRTAEQFF	TGTGCCAGCAGTTCCAGGACAGCAGAGCAGTTCTTC
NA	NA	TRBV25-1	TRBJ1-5	CASSEYLSNQPQHF	TGTGCCAGCAGTGAATATCTAAGCAATCAGCCCCAGCATTTT
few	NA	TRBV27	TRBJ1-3	CASKDEYSGNTIYF	TGTGCCAGCAAGGACGAATACTCTGGAAACACCATATATTTT
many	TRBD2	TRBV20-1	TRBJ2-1	CSALSGGRAHEQFF	TGCAGTGCGCTGTCTGGCGGGAGGGCCCATGAGCAGTTCTTC
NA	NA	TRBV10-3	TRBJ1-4	CAISQTIQGPSEKLFF	TGTGCCATCAGCCAGACAATACAGGGCCCTTCGGAAAAACTGTTTTTT
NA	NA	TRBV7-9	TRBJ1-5	CASSHAGSNQPQHF	TGTGCCAGCAGCCACGCAGGGAGCAATCAGCCCCAGCATTTT
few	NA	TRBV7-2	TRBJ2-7	CASSSGLDGENYEQYF	TGTGCCAGCAGCTCGGGGCTGGACGGGGAGAACTACGAGCAGTACTTC
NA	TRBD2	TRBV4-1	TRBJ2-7	CASSQAMTSGRPYEQYF	TGCGCCAGCAGCCAAGCCATGACTAGCGGGAGACCCTACGAGCAGTACTTC
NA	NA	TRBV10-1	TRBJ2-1	CASSAAGGSSYNEQFF	TGCGCCAGCAGTGCTGCCGGGGGTAGCTCCTACAATGAGCAGTTCTTC
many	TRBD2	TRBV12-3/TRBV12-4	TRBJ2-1	CASRVSGRGDNEQFF	TGTGCCAGCAGAGTCAGCGGGAGAGGGGACAATGAGCAGTTCTTC
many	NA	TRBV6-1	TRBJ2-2	CASSPSRRQNTGELFF	TGTGCCAGCAGCCCCTCGAGGAGACAGAACACCGGGGAGCTGTTTTTT
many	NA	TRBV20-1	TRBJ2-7	CSASPEGYSYEQYF	TGCAGTGCTAGCCCGGAGGGGTACTCCTACGAGCAGTACTTC
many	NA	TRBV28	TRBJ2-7	CASSLPHSWYEQYF	TGTGCCAGCAGTTTGCCTCACTCTTGGTACGAGCAGTACTTC
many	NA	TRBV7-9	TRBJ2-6	CASSFTAARVLTF	TGTGCCAGCAGCTTCACGGCGGCACGCGTCCTGACTTTC
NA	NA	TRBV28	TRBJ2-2	CASRPKWDNPNTGELFF	TGTGCCAGCAGACCTAAATGGGACAACCCGAACACCGGGGAGCTGTTTTTT
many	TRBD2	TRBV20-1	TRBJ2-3	CSASGSGSLTDTQYF	TGCAGTGCTAGTGGTAGCGGGAGCCTCACAGATACGCAGTATTTT
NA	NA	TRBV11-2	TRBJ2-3	CASRGPLRDTDTQYF	TGTGCCAGCAGAGGCCCTTTGCGGGACACAGATACGCAGTATTTT
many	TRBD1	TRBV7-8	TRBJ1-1	CASSLVATGGPMNTEAFF	TGTGCCAGCAGCTTAGTAGCGACAGGGGGGCCTATGAACACTGAAGCTTTCTTT
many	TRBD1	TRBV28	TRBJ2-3	CASSSTRQGLGADTQYF	TGTGCCAGCAGTTCCACACGACAGGGTCTAGGCGCAGATACGCAGTATTTT
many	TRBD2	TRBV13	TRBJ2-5	CASSLGVGGETQYF	TGTGCCAGCAGCTTGGGGGTCGGGGGGGAGACCCAGTACTTC
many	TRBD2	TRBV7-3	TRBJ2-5	CASSLRGGLAGVRETQYF	TGTGCCAGCAGCTTAAGGGGGGGACTAGCGGGAGTACGAGAGACCCAGTACTTC
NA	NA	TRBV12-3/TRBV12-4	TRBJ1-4	CASSSETATNEKLFF	TGTGCCAGCAGTTCCGAGACAGCAACTAATGAAAAACTGTTTTTT
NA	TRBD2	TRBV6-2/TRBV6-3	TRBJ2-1	CASSYGGERDEQFF	TGTGCCAGCAGTTACGGGGGGGAGCGGGATGAGCAGTTCTTC
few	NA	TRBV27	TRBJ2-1	CASSFTVSYNEQFF	TGTGCCAGCAGTTTTACCGTCTCCTACAATGAGCAGTTCTTC
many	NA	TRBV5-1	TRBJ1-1	CASSPNRFTEAFF	TGCGCCAGCAGCCCTAACAGGTTCACTGAAGCTTTCTTT
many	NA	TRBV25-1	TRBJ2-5	CASSESRVEETQYF	TGTGCCAGCAGTGAGAGCAGAGTCGAAGAGACCCAGTACTTC
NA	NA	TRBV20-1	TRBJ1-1	CSVTTGTFTEAFF	TGCAGTGTTACAACAGGGACTTTCACTGAAGCTTTCTTT
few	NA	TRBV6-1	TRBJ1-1	CASSVVGGGAATEAFF	TGTGCCAGCAGTGTTGTCGGGGGGGGGGCAGCCACTGAAGCTTTCTTT
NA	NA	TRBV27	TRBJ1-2	CASRSTGNNYGYTF	TGTGCCAGCAGATCGACAGGTAACAACTATGGCTACACCTTC